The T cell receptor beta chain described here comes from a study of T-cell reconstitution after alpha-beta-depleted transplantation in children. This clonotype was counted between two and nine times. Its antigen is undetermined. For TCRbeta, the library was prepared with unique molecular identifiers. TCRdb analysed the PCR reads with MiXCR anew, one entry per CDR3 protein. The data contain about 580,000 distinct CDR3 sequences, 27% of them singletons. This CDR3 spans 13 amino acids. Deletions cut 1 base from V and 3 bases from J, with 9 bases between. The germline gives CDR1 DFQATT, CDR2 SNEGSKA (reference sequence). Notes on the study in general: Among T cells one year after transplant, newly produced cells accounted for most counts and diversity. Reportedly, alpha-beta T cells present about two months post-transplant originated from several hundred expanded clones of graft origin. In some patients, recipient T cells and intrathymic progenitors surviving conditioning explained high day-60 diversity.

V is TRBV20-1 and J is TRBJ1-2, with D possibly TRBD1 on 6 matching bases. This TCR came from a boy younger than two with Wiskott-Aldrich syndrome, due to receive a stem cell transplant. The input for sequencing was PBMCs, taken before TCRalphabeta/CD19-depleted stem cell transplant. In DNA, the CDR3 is TGCAGTGCTAGAGTGGGGGGCGACTATGGCTACACCTTC. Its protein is CSARVGGDYGYTF.